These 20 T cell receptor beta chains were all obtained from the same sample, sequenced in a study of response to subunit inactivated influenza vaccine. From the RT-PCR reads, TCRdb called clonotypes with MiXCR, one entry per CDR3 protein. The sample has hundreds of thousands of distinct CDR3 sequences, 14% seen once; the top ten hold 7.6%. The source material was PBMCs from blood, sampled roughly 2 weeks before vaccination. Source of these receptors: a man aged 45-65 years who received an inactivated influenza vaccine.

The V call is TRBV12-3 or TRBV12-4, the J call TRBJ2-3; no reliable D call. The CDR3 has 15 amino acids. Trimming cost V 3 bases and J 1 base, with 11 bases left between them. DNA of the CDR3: TGTGCCAGCAGTTTTAGTCTGGGCCGCACAGATACGCAGTATTTT. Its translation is CASSFSLGRTDTQYF.

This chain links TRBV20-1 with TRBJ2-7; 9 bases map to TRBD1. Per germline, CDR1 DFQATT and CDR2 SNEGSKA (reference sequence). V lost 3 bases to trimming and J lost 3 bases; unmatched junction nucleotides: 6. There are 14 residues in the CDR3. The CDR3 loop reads CSARVQGAVYEQYF. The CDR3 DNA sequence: TGCAGTGCTAGGGTACAGGGGGCAGTCTACGAGCAGTACTTC.

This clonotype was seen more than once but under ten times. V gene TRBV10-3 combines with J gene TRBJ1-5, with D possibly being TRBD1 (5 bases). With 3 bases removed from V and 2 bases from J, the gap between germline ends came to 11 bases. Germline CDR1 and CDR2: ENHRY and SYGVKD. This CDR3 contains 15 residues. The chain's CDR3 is CAISEGASGNQPQHF. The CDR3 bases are TGTGCCATCAGTGAAGGGGCCTCGGGCAATCAGCCCCAGCATTTT.

CDR3 sequence (DNA): TGTGCCAGCAGCGTAGTGTCCGGGAGGGGTAAGAATGAGCAGTTCTTC. It yields the protein CASSVVSGRGKNEQFF. The chain carries TRBV9 and TRBJ2-1; 8 bases agree with TRBD2. The CDR3 consists of 16 residues. V lost 0 bases, J lost 7 bases, and 9 bases stayed unmatched. Germline values: CDR1 SGDLS, CDR2 YYNGEE.

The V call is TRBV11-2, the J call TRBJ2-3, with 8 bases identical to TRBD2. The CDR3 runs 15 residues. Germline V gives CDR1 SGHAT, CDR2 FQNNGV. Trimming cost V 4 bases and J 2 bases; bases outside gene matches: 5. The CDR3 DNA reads TGTGCCAGCAGCTCCCTAGCGGGTCCCACAGATACGCAGTATTTT. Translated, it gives CASSSLAGPTDTQYF.

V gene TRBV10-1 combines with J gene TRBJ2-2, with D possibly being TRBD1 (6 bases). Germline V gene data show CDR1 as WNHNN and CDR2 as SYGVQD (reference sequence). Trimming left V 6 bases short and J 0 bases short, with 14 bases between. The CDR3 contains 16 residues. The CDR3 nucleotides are TGCGCCAGCAGCACGGGACACACGGCGAACACCGGGGAGCTGTTTTTT. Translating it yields CASSTGHTANTGELFF.

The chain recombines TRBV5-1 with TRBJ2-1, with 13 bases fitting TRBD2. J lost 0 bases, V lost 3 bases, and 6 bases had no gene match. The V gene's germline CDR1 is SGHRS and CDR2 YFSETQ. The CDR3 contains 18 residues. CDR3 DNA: TGCGCCAGCAGCTCTGGGACTAGCGGGACGAGCTCCTACAATGAGCAGTTCTTC. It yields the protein CASSSGTSGTSSYNEQFF.

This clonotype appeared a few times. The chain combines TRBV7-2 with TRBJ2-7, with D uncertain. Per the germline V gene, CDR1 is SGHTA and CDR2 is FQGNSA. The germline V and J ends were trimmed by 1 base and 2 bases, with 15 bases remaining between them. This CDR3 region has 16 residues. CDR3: CASSLGSAGATYEQYF. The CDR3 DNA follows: TGTGCCAGCAGCTTAGGGTCGGCTGGTGCGACCTACGAGCAGTACTTC.

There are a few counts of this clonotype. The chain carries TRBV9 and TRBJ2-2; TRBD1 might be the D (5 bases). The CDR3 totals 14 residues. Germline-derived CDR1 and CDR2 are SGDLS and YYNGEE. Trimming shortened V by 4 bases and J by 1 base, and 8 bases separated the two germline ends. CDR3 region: CASSFDRNTGELFF. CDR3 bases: TGTGCCAGCAGCTTCGACAGGAACACCGGGGAGCTGTTTTTT.

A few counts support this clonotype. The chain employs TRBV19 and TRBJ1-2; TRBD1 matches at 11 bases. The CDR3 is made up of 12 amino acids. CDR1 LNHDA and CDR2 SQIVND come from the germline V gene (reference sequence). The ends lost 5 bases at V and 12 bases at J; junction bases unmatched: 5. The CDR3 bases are TGTGCCAGTAGTTGGACAGGGGGCCTGAACACCTTC. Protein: CASSWTGGLNTF.

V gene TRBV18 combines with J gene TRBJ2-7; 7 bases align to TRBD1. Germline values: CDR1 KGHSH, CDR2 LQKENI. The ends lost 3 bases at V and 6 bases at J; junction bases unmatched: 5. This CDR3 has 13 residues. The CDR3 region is CASSPGTEGEQYF. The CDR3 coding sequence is TGTGCCAGCTCACCTGGGACAGAGGGCGAGCAGTACTTC.

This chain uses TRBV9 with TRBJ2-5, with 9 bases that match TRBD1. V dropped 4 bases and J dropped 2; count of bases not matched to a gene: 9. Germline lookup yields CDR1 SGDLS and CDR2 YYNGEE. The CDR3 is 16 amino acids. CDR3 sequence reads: CASSPRTGEIQETQYF. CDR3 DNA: TGTGCCAGCAGCCCCCGGACAGGGGAAATACAAGAGACCCAGTACTTC.

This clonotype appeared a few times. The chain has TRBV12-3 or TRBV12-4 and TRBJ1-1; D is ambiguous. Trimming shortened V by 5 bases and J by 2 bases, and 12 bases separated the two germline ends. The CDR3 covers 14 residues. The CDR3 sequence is CASSPNRYNTEAFF. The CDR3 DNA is TGTGCCAGCAGTCCGAACCGTTACAACACTGAAGCTTTCTTT.

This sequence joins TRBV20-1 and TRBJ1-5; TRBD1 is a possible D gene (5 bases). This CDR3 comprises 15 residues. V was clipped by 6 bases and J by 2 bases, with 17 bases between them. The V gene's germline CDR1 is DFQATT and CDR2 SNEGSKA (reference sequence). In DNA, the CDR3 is TGCAGTGCATACCCGGGAGGGGCTGGCAATCAGCCCCAGCATTTT. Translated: CSAYPGGAGNQPQHF.

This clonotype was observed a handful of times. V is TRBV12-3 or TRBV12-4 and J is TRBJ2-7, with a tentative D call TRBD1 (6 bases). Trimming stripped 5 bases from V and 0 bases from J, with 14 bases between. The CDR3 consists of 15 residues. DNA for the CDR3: TGTGCCAGCAGTCCCCGAGGGGGATACTCCTACGAGCAGTACTTC. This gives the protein CASSPRGGYSYEQYF.

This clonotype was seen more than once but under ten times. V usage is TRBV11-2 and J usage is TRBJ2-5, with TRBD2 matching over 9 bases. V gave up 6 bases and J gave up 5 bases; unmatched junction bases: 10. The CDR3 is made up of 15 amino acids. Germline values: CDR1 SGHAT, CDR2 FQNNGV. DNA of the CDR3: TGTGCCAGCAGACCAGCGGGGGGCCGTGGGGAGACCCAGTACTTC. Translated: CASRPAGGRGETQYF. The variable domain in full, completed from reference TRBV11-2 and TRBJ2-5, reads EAGVAQSPRYKIIEKRQSVAFWCNPISGHATLYWYQQILGQGPKLLIQFQNNGVVDDSQLPKDRFSAERLKGVDSTLKIQPAKLEDSAVYLCASRPAGGRGETQYFGPGTRLLVL.

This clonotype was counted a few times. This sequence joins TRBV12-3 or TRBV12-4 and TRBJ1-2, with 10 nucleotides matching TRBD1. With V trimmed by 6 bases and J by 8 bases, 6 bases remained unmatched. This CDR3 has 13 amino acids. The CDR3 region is CASSPDRGKGYTF. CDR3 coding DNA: TGTGCCAGCAGCCCGGACAGGGGGAAGGGCTACACCTTC.

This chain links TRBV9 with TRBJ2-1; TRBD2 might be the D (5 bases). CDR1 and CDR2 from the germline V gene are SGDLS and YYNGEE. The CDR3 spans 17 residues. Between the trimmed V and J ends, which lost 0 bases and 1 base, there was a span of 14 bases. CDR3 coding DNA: TGTGCCAGCAGCGTAGAGGACTTTGCTAGGTCCTACAATGAGCAGTTCTTC. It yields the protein CASSVEDFARSYNEQFF.

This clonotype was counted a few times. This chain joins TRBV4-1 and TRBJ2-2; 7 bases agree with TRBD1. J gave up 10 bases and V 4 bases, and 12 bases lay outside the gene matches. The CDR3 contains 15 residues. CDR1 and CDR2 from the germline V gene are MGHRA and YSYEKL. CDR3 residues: CASSLSSTGRLELFF. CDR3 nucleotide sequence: TGCGCCAGCAGCCTTTCGTCGACAGGGCGTTTGGAGCTGTTTTTT.

The CDR3 spells CASSFLDRVYEQFF. The CDR3 DNA is TGTGCCAGCAGTTTCCTCGACAGGGTGTATGAGCAGTTCTTC. The chain couples TRBV28 to TRBJ2-1; 7 bases are a match to TRBD1. Germline V gives CDR1 MDHEN, CDR2 SYDVKM. The CDR3 contains 14 residues. The ends lost 3 bases at V and 8 bases at J; junction bases unmatched: 7.